The 28 T cell receptor beta chains reported below all come from one sample, sequenced in a study of blood T cell repertoires in COVID-19. Assay used: immunoSEQ multiplex PCR; TCRdb lists only in-frame clones, some missing. The table records approximately 290,000 clones, 70% to 85% of them present only once. The sequencing input was peripheral blood. All receptors derive from a human donor with COVID-19, enrolled during active disease. The donor label of this sample is uncertain.

The chain employs TRBV7-9 and TRBJ2-1; 12 positions agree with TRBD2. With V trimmed by 5 bases and J by 5 bases, 7 bases remained unmatched. In germline, CDR1 is SEHNR, CDR2 FQNEAQ (reference sequence). There are 16 residues in the CDR3. The chain's CDR3 is CASSPARTSGDNEQFF. In DNA, the CDR3 is TGTGCCAGCAGCCCAGCCCGGACTAGCGGGGACAATGAGCAGTTCTTC.

This clone has more than one count but fewer than ten. The J gene is TRBJ2-3, the V gene TRBV7-2; 8 nucleotides agree with TRBD2. The CDR3 has 15 residues. Looked up from germline, CDR1 is SGHTA and CDR2 is FQGNSA. Germline trimming cut 3 bases from V and 3 bases from J; bases unmatched to any gene: 5. As DNA, the CDR3 is TGTGCCAGCAGCTTTAACGGGAGGGCAACAGATACGCAGTATTTT. Protein product: CASSFNGRATDTQYF.

This chain connects TRBV3-1 (or the pseudogene TRBV3-2) to TRBJ2-3; D remains ambiguous. This CDR3 contains 17 residues. CDR1 is LGHDT and CDR2 is YNNKEL in the germline V gene (reference sequence). Trimming removed 2 bases from V and 8 bases from J, with 23 bases in between. The CDR3 reads CASSQSLVQVQMGTQYF. The CDR3, as DNA: TGTGCCAGCAGCCAATCCCTGGTCCAGGTACAAATGGGTACGCAGTATTTT.

The rearrangement links TRBV6-4 to TRBJ2-2, with D perhaps TRBD2 (6 bases). Germline V CDR1 and CDR2: MRHNA, SNTAGT. The CDR3 is made up of 16 amino acids. Trimming cost V 0 bases and J 2 bases, with 10 bases left between them. The DNA of the CDR3 is TGTGCCAGCAGTGACTCCGGGGGAATAAACACCGGGGAGCTGTTTTTT. It specifies CASSDSGGINTGELFF.

The chain carries TRBV29-1 and TRBJ2-1; 8 bases fit TRBD1. Trimming at V came to 4 bases and at J to 7 bases, leaving 6 bases not matched to a gene. This CDR3 comprises 13 residues. CDR1 SQVTM and CDR2 ANQGSEA come from the germline V gene. CDR3 DNA sequence: TGCAGCGTTGTCGGACAGGGTAGAAATGAGCAGTTCTTC. As protein: CSVVGQGRNEQFF.

Worth noting for this clone: Other DNA sequences in this sample translate to the same CDR3. The gene calls are TRBV28 and TRBJ2-1; D is undetermined. Per germline, CDR1 MDHEN and CDR2 SYDVKM. The CDR3 loop spans 11 amino acids. Trimming removed 8 bases at V and 7 bases at J, with 9 bases between. The CDR3, as DNA: TGTGCCAGCCGCGCGGCAAATGAGCAGTTCTTC. This translates into CASRAANEQFF.

The chain couples TRBV27 to TRBJ1-5, with 7 bases that match TRBD1. The CDR3 contains 16 residues. J gave up 3 bases and V 6 bases, and 11 bases lay outside the gene matches. Germline CDR1 MNHEY, CDR2 SMNVEV (reference sequence). The CDR3 loop reads CASSHRGLTLNQPQHF. CDR3 in DNA: TGTGCCAGCAGCCACAGGGGCCTGACCCTCAATCAGCCCCAGCATTTT.

The V call is TRBV29-1, the J call TRBJ2-5; 7 nucleotides agree with TRBD1. Losses at the gene ends were 5 bases for V and 5 bases for J; bases not matched to a gene: 8. CDR3 length: 13 residues. CDR1 is SQVTM, CDR2 ANQGSEA, per germline. This chain's CDR3 is CSVSMGQKETQYF. The CDR3, as DNA: TGCAGCGTTAGCATGGGACAGAAGGAGACCCAGTACTTC.

V and J are TRBV19 and TRBJ2-2; 8 bases agree with TRBD1. The ends lost 11 bases at V and 1 base at J; junction bases unmatched: 12. Germline CDR1 is LNHDA and CDR2 is SQIVND (reference sequence). There are 16 residues in the CDR3. The DNA for the CDR3 is TGTGCCCATGACAAAGGGACAGGAGAGAACACCGGGGAGCTGTTTTTT. Its protein product is CAHDKGTGENTGELFF.

The chain is built from TRBV12-3 or TRBV12-4 and TRBJ1-2; tentative D call: TRBD1 (5 bases). V was trimmed by 2 bases and J by 8 bases, leaving 12 bases between them. The CDR3 is 13 amino acids. CDR3 nucleotides: TGTGCCAGCAGTTTAAACACAGGAGACGGCTACACCTTC. It specifies CASSLNTGDGYTF.

The J gene is TRBJ2-5, the V gene TRBV7-8, with 11 bases lining up with TRBD2. The CDR3 loop spans 19 amino acids. Germline-derived CDR1 and CDR2 are SGHVS and FQNEAQ. The trim removed 6 bases at V and 0 bases at J, leaving 15 bases unmatched. The CDR3 DNA reads as TGTGCCAGCAGTGGGATGGTTTCTCGGGGACTAGCGGACCAAGAGACCCAGTACTTC. Translated, it gives CASSGMVSRGLADQETQYF.

CDR3 in amino acids: CASSLVQGEKLFF. As DNA, the CDR3 is TGCGCCAGCAGCTTGGTACAGGGTGAAAAACTGTTTTTT. V usage is TRBV5-1 and J usage is TRBJ1-4; a possible D gene is TRBD1 (6 bases). Trimming pared 0 bases from V and 7 bases from J, leaving 7 bases between. In germline, CDR1 is SGHRS, CDR2 YFSETQ. The length of the CDR3 is 13 residues.

The chain joins TRBV2 to TRBJ1-4, with a possible D match to TRBD1 (5 bases). Per germline, CDR1 SNHLY and CDR2 FYNNEI. V was pared by 6 bases and J by 5 bases, with 13 bases between. CDR3 length: 14 residues. In nucleotides, the CDR3 is TGTGCCAGCAGGGGGCCTCAAACCAATGAAAAACTGTTTTTT. The encoded protein is CASRGPQTNEKLFF.

The rearrangement joins TRBV27 to TRBJ1-1; no clear D gene. Trimming cost V 7 bases and J 1 base, with 4 bases left between them. There are 11 residues in the CDR3. CDR1 is MNHEY, CDR2 SMNVEV, per germline (reference sequence). CDR3 sequence: CASIRNTEAFF. The CDR3 DNA follows: TGTGCCAGCATTAGGAACACTGAAGCTTTCTTT.

The chain recombines TRBV27 with TRBJ1-2; D is ambiguous. The V end was cut by 5 bases, the J end by 2 bases, with 15 bases between. Germline CDR1 is MNHEY and CDR2 is SMNVEV (reference sequence). The CDR3 is 15 amino acids. The CDR3 protein is CASSLTQFGNYGYTF. The CDR3 DNA sequence: TGTGCCAGCAGTCTTACACAGTTTGGGAACTATGGCTACACCTTC.

This CDR3 reads CASSFRGQLEKLFF. In DNA, the CDR3 is TGTGCCAGCAGCTTCAGGGGGCAGCTTGAAAAACTGTTTTTT. This chain links TRBV7-9 with TRBJ1-4; 8 bases align to TRBD1. The CDR3 consists of 14 residues. CDR1 SEHNR and CDR2 FQNEAQ come from the germline V gene (reference sequence). The J segment lost 7 bases and the V segment lost 3 bases, leaving 4 bases of the junction unmatched.

The chain combines TRBV5-5 with TRBJ2-7; the match to TRBD2 covers 12 bases. Germline V gene sequence: CDR1 SGHKS, CDR2 YYEKEE (reference sequence). J lost 3 bases, V lost 3 bases, and 4 bases had no gene match. The CDR3 loop spans 15 amino acids. The CDR3 sequence: CASSSPGLAGYEQYF. CDR3 sequence (DNA): TGTGCCAGCAGCTCACCGGGACTAGCGGGCTACGAGCAGTACTTC.

The chain uses TRBV10-2 and TRBJ2-1; D possibly corresponds to TRBD1 (5 bases). The germline gives CDR1 WSHSY, CDR2 SAAADI. The V and J ends lost 6 bases and 10 bases respectively, with 16 bases between them. The CDR3 contains 13 residues. CDR3 coding DNA: TGCGCCAGCAGAGGGGCCGACTTCGGGGAGCAGTTCTTC. Translation gives CASRGADFGEQFF.

The rearrangement uses TRBV27 and TRBJ1-1, with D possibly being TRBD1 (5 bases). The CDR3 runs 15 residues. Trimming stripped 7 bases from V and 2 bases from J, with 17 bases between. From germline, CDR1 is MNHEY and CDR2 SMNVEV (reference sequence). DNA for the CDR3: TGTGCCAGCACCTTAGGGGCCTGGGGCAACACTGAAGCTTTCTTT. It specifies CASTLGAWGNTEAFF.

The J gene is TRBJ1-3, the V gene TRBV6-5; TRBD1 aligns across 7 bases. With V trimmed by 5 bases and J by 10 bases, 11 bases remained unmatched. This CDR3 contains 14 residues. Germline CDR1 reads MNHEY; CDR2 reads SVGAGI. CDR3 DNA sequence: TGTGCCAGCAGTCGGGACAGAATCCCGTGGACCATATATTTT. As protein: CASSRDRIPWTIYF.

The chain couples TRBV5-4 to TRBJ1-6; TRBD1 matches 7 bases. V lost 4 bases to trimming and J lost 5 bases; unmatched junction nucleotides: 6. CDR3 length equals 15 residues. Germline values: CDR1 SGHNT, CDR2 YYREEE (reference sequence). CDR3 protein: CASSQTGSDNSPLHF. The CDR3 region has the DNA TGTGCCAGCAGCCAGACAGGGAGTGATAATTCACCCCTCCACTTT.

This sequence joins TRBV19 and TRBJ2-7; D might be TRBD2 (8 bases). Germline CDR1 LNHDA, CDR2 SQIVND (reference sequence). This CDR3 contains 21 residues. Trimming took off 5 bases at V and 3 bases at J, with 35 bases between the two ends. Written as DNA, the CDR3 is TGTGCCAGTAGTCCCAAGGTGAGGGGACAGAGGATTAGCGGGACTATCTACGAGCAGTACTTC. As protein: CASSPKVRGQRISGTIYEQYF.

The chain recombines TRBV28 with TRBJ1-2, with D tentatively TRBD1 (5 bases). Germline V lookup: CDR1 MDHEN, CDR2 SYDVKM. The V gene lost 7 bases and the J gene lost 3 bases, with 12 bases spanning the gap. CDR3 length: 13 amino acids. CDR3: CASKQVTYYGYTF. The CDR3 nucleotides are TGTGCCAGCAAACAGGTGACGTACTATGGCTACACCTTC.

The chain links TRBV7-3 to TRBJ2-7; TRBD1 aligns across 8 bases. Per germline, CDR1 SGHTA and CDR2 FQGTGA. The CDR3 has 13 residues. The ends lost 5 bases at V and 4 bases at J; junction bases unmatched: 4. DNA for the CDR3: TGTGCCAGCAGCCTTCAGGGGGCGTACGAGCAGTACTTC. Translation gives CASSLQGAYEQYF. The full variable domain, in which reference TRBV7-3 and TRBJ2-7 provide the parts outside the CDR3, is GAGVSQTPSNKVTEKGKYVELRCDPISGHTALYWYRQSLGQGPEFLIYFQGTGAADDSGLPNDRFFAVRPEGSVSTLKIQRTERGDSAVYLCASSLQGAYEQYFGPGTRLTVT.

This chain uses TRBV10-3 with TRBJ2-7, with 7 bases aligning to TRBD1. With V trimmed by 7 bases and J by 4 bases, 13 bases remained unmatched. The CDR3 has 15 residues. Looked up from germline, CDR1 is ENHRY and CDR2 is SYGVKD. CDR3 amino acids: CAINVLHRGRYEQYF. The CDR3 nucleotides read TGTGCCATCAATGTACTGCACAGGGGTAGGTACGAGCAGTACTTC.

The sample holds one count of this clone. Germline and junction disagree at one end, which may indicate a read error. The CDR3 nucleotides read TGTGCCAGCAGTCTAGCGGGAGGCTTTTACTGGGTCTTC. This translates into CASSLAGGFYWVF. V is TRBV27 and J is TRBJ2-1; 11 positions agree with TRBD2. The V gene's germline CDR1 is MNHEY and CDR2 SMNVEV (reference sequence). This CDR3 spans 13 amino acids.

This chain uses TRBV28 with TRBJ2-7, with 8 bases identical to TRBD1. The CDR3 has 15 amino acids. The V segment lost 7 bases and the J segment 2 bases; nucleotides outside the gene matches: 10. Germline V gene data show CDR1 as MDHEN and CDR2 as SYDVKM. The CDR3 nucleotides read TGTGCCAGCAACGGACAGGGACAGGTCGCCTACGAGCAGTACTTC. This translates into CASNGQGQVAYEQYF.

V usage is TRBV14 and J usage is TRBJ2-2; TRBD2 agrees at 14 bases. This CDR3 has 17 residues. Per germline, CDR1 SGHDN and CDR2 FVKESK. V was pared by 8 bases and J by 0 bases, with 5 bases of the junction left unmatched. The CDR3 loop reads CASGPGLAGANTGELFF. The CDR3 coding sequence is TGTGCCAGCGGTCCGGGACTAGCGGGAGCGAACACCGGGGAGCTGTTTTTT.